Ten or more counts support the clone carrying this T cell receptor beta chain. The source of the sample is a study of neurological immune-mediated disorders. TCRdb recomputed calls from the 5' RACE reads with MiXCR, one row per CDR3 protein. The sample lists fewer than 80,000 distinct CDR3 sequences; 4% to 6% were seen once. The CDR3 spans 15 residues. From germline, CDR1 is ENHRY and CDR2 SYGVKD. The ends were cut back, 2 bases at V and 4 bases at J, with 14 bases in the middle. This TCR derives from a woman in her forties or fifties with multiple sclerosis. The chain joins TRBV10-3 to TRBJ1-2; D is perhaps TRBD1 (6 bases). Sequences were obtained from PBMCs. The CDR3 DNA reads as TGTGCCATCAGTGAGGAACAGGGAGCAGGCTATGGCTACACCTTC. It codes for CAISEEQGAGYGYTF.